Below, one T cell receptor beta chain is given with its context. These data are taken from a study of cytomegalovirus exposure and HLA in healthy donors. The method was immunoSEQ multiplex PCR; TCRdb's version includes in-frame clones alone and lacks a portion of them. In the table there are some 140,000 clones, roughly four fifths of which are singletons. This CDR3 has 16 residues. Trimming stripped 6 bases from V and 1 base from J, with 13 bases between. Germline V CDR1 and CDR2: SNHLY, FYNNEI. What was sequenced was PBMCs. This rearrangement joins TRBV2 to TRBJ2-6, with D uncertain. The receptor was isolated from a woman aged 25 to 45 in good health and CMV-seronegative. The CDR3 bases are TGTGCCAGCAGCGGTACTCGTAAGTCTGGGGCCAACGTCCTGACTTTC. Translating it yields CASSGTRKSGANVLTF.